The source of this TCR beta chain is a study of blood T cell repertoires in COVID-19. The protocol was immunoSEQ multiplex PCR, while the TCRdb copy is restricted to in-frame clones and leaves out a portion. The table shows 270,000 or so clones, with under 90% occurring only once. The CDR3 totals 12 residues. Germline values: CDR1 SNHLY, CDR2 FYNNEI. The ends were cut back, 5 bases at V and 6 bases at J, with 9 bases in the middle. The TCR originated in a woman between 25 and 40 years old with COVID-19, enrolled during active disease. The chain carries TRBV2 and TRBJ2-3, with D possibly being TRBD1 (6 bases). Sequenced sample: peripheral blood. CDR3 nucleotide sequence: TGTGCCAGCAGTCAAACAGGGGATACGCAGTATTTT. Protein product: CASSQTGDTQYF.